By share of the sample, the clone carrying this T cell receptor beta chain is medium-sized. No antigen is known for it. General observations from the study: Around 13% of tumor Treg sequences matched naive CD4+ cells. Greatest tumor Treg TCR overlap was with tumor naive CD4+ cells.

Amplification of TRBV12-4/TRBJ1-2 clonotypes used adaptor-ligated barcode primers. TCRdb reprocessed the multiplex PCR reads with MiXCR, giving one entry per CDR3 protein. The table includes 350 to 450 distinct CDR3 sequences, 20% to 25% detected once. Purified naive CD4+ T cells were depleted of CD25+ Tregs. The CDR3 consists of 16 residues. With V trimmed by 6 bases and J by 4 bases, 14 bases remained unmatched. This sequence was found in a female donor with breast cancer. The sample comprised naive CD4+ T cells sorted from blood. Sample subset: naive CD4+ T cells, CD4+CD45RA+CD25-. The chain recombines TRBV12-3 or TRBV12-4 with TRBJ1-2; 7 nucleotides line up with TRBD1. In DNA, the CDR3 is TGTGCCAGCAGCCTACGGGACAGAGGGTATGGCTATGGCTACACCTTC. Its translation: CASSLRDRGYGYGYTF.